What follows describes a single T cell receptor (beta chain). The antigen remains unidentified. Scientists ran DNA taken from cultured CD4+ T cells through the Oncomine TCR Beta short-read assay for sequencing. TCRdb processed the PCR reads anew with MiXCR; each CDR3 protein has one entry. This table holds tens of thousands of distinct CDR3 sequences, over 55% found once. The source of the sample is a study of vaccination and CD4 T cells after COVID-19. At the level of the study: Cells were stimulated with overlapping spike peptide pools from SARS-CoV-2, HCoV-NL63, HCoV-OC43 and HCoV-229E.

Regarding treatment: approximately 9-day PBMC culture with coronavirus spike peptide pools or control peptides (ViraFEST assay). V was clipped by 6 bases and J by 1 base, with 12 bases between them. Per the germline V gene, CDR1 is KGHSH and CDR2 is LQKENI. CDR3 length: 14 residues. This clonotype originated in a human donor who received a COVID-19 vaccine. This chain uses TRBV18 with TRBJ1-1; a weak D match, TRBD1 (6 bases). The material sequenced was CD4+ T cells from blood, cultured in vitro, taken after SARS-CoV-2 vaccination. The CDR3 sequence is CASSPRTENTEAFF. The CDR3 bases are TGTGCCAGCTCCCCCAGGACAGAGAACACTGAAGCTTTCTTT.